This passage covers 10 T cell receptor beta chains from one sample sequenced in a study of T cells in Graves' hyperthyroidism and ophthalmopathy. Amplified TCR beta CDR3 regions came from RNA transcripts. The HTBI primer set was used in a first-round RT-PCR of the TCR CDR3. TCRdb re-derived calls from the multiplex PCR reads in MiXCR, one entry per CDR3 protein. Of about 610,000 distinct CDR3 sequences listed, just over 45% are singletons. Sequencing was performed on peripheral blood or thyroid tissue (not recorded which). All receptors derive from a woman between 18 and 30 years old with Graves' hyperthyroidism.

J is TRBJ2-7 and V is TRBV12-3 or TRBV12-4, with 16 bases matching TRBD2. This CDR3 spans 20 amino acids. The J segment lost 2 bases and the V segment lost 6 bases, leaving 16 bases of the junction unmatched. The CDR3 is CASSPGRPGLAGGPPYEQYF. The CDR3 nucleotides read TGTGCCAGCAGCCCGGGACGCCCGGGACTAGCGGGAGGGCCCCCCTACGAGCAGTACTTC.

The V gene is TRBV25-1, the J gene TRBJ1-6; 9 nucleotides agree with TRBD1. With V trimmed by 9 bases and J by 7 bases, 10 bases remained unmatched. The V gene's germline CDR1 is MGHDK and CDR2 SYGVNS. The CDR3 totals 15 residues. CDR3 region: CASKTGGIGNSPLHF. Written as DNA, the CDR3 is TGTGCCAGTAAGACAGGGGGAATTGGAAATTCACCCCTCCACTTT.

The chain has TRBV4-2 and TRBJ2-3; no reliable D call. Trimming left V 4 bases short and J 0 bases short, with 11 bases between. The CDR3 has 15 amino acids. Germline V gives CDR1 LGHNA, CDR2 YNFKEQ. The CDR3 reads CASSRVGSSTDTQYF. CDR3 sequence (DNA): TGTGCCAGCAGCCGTGTCGGGTCTAGCACAGATACGCAGTATTTT.

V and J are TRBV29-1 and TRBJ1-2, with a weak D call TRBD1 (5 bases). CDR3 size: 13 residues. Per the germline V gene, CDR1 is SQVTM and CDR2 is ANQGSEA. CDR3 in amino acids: CSYSGGGSYGYTF. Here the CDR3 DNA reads TGCAGTTACTCGGGGGGAGGCAGCTATGGCTACACCTTC.

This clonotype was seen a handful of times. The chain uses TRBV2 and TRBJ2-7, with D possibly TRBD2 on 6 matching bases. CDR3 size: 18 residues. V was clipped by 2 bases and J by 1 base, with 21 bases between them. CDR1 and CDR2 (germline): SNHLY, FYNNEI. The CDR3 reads CASSELTRGLANSYEQYF. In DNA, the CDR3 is TGTGCCAGCAGTGAATTGACCCGGGGGTTAGCCAATTCCTACGAGCAGTACTTC.

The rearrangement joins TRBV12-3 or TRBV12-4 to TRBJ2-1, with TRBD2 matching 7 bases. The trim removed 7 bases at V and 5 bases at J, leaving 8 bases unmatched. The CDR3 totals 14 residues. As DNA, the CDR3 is TGTGCCAGCACGCTCGCGGGAGAGGACAATGAGCAGTTCTTC. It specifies CASTLAGEDNEQFF.

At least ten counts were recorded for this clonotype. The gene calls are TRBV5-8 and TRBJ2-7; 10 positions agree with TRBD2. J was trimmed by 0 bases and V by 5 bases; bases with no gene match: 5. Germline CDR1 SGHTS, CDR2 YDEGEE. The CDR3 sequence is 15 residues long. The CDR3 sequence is CASSRQRGGSYEQYF. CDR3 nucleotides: TGTGCCAGCAGTCGTCAGCGGGGGGGCTCCTACGAGCAGTACTTC.

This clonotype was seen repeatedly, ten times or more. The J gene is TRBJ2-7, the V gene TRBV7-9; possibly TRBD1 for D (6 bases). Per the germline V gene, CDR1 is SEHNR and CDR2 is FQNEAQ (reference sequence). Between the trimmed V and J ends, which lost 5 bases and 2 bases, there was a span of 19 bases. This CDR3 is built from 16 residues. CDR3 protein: CASSDTNRELAYEQYF. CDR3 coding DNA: TGTGCCAGCAGCGACACCAACAGGGAACTTGCCTACGAGCAGTACTTC.

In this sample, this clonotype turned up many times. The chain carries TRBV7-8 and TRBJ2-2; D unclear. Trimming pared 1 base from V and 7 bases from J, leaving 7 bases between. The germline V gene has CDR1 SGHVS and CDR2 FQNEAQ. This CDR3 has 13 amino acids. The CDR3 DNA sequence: TGTGCCAGCAGCTTAGGCGGCAACGGGGAGCTGTTTTTT. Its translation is CASSLGGNGELFF.

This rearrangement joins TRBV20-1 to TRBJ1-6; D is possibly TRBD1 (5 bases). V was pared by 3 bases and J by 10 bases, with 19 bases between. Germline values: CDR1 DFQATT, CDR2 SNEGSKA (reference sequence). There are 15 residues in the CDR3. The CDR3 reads CSASLLGGTASPLHF. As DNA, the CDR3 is TGCAGTGCTAGTTTATTGGGGGGGACCGCGTCACCCCTCCACTTT.